Presented here are 11 T cell receptor beta chains from one specimen sequenced in a study of OX40 agonist ivuxolimab in advanced cancers. Libraries were prepared by immunoSEQ multiplex PCR; TCRdb keeps only in-frame clonotypes and omits some of them. Here the sample spans about 79,000 clones, about 90% being singletons. The starting material was CD4+ or CD8+ T cells sorted from blood, obtained in a trial of the OX40 agonist ivuxolimab. The receptors come from an adult with an advanced solid tumor such as melanoma, head and neck, liver or kidney cancer.

This clone appeared a single time. This sequence joins TRBV19 and TRBJ2-7; D might be TRBD2 (5 bases). There are 14 residues in the CDR3. Trimming shortened V by 3 bases and J by 4 bases, and 13 bases separated the two germline ends. Germline CDR1 is LNHDA and CDR2 is SQIVND (reference sequence). CDR3 sequence: CASSISTDSYEQYF. Written as DNA, the CDR3 is TGTGCCAGTAGTATTTCCACGGACTCATACGAGCAGTACTTC.

This clone was found once. The chain carries TRBV29-1 and TRBJ2-2; D possibly matches TRBD1 or TRBD2 (5 bases each). The CDR3 extends over 16 amino acids. V dropped 6 bases and J dropped 2 bases, with 19 bases sitting between them. CDR1 is SQVTM, CDR2 ANQGSEA, per germline. CDR3 sequence reads: CSVRDPITSNTGELFF. CDR3 nucleotide sequence: TGCAGCGTCCGGGACCCTATAACCTCCAACACCGGGGAGCTGTTTTTT.

The genes are TRBV30 and TRBJ2-7, with D possibly TRBD2 on 6 matching bases. Germline CDR1 is GTSNPN and CDR2 is SVGIG (reference sequence). The CDR3 runs to 13 residues. The V end was cut by 1 base, the J end by 3 bases, with 10 bases between. CDR3 DNA: TGTGCCTGGAGTGACTCCGGGGGCTACGAGCAGTACTTC. It is translated as CAWSDSGGYEQYF.

This chain links TRBV6-5 with TRBJ2-7; 7 nucleotides agree with TRBD1. V trimming: 5 bases; J trimming: 6 bases; junction bases outside the gene matches: 10. The CDR3 totals 14 residues. In germline, CDR1 is MNHEY, CDR2 SVGAGI. The CDR3: CASSQDRVALEQYF. CDR3 nucleotide sequence: TGTGCCAGCAGTCAAGACAGGGTTGCACTCGAGCAGTACTTC.

The CDR3 coding sequence is TGTGCCAGCAGCCCCTATGTGGGGGACGAGCAGTACTTC. It is translated as CASSPYVGDEQYF. The genes are TRBV11-3 and TRBJ2-7, with D perhaps being TRBD1 or TRBD2 (5 bases each). Deletions cut 5 bases from V and 5 bases from J, with 13 bases between. This CDR3 region has 13 residues. Germline V gene data show CDR1 as SGHNT and CDR2 as YENEEA.

The chain recombines TRBV18 with TRBJ1-5, with D unresolved. The germline V gene has CDR1 KGHSH and CDR2 LQKENI. CDR3 length: 14 residues. Trimming left V 0 bases short and J 1 base short, with 4 bases between. The CDR3 DNA reads TGTGCCAGCTCACCACCGGGCAGCAATCAGCCCCAGCATTTT. Its protein product is CASSPPGSNQPQHF.

This chain links TRBV4-1 with TRBJ2-7; D unclear. The CDR3 length is 15 residues. Deletions cut 0 bases from V and 2 bases from J, with 11 bases between. Looked up from germline, CDR1 is MGHRA and CDR2 is YSYEKL. The CDR3: CASSQDLGSTYEQYF. DNA for the CDR3: TGCGCCAGCAGCCAAGATCTCGGCAGCACCTACGAGCAGTACTTC.

The gene calls are TRBV9 and TRBJ1-2, with D uncertain. Germline CDR1 is SGDLS and CDR2 is YYNGEE. The CDR3 extends over 15 amino acids. The V end was cut by 0 bases, the J end by 6 bases, with 15 bases between. The CDR3 sequence is CASSVAGGSRHGYTF. CDR3 nucleotides: TGTGCCAGCAGCGTAGCAGGCGGGAGCCGCCATGGCTACACCTTC.

This sequence joins TRBV6-4 and TRBJ2-1; tentative D call: TRBD2 (8 bases). This CDR3 spans 17 amino acids. V was cut by 4 bases and J by 3 bases, with 19 bases left in between. The V gene's germline CDR1 is MRHNA and CDR2 SNTAGT. CDR3 amino acids: CASSARREGAVYNEQFF. The CDR3 bases are TGTGCCAGCAGTGCCCGCCGGGAGGGGGCAGTCTACAATGAGCAGTTCTTC.

The chain has TRBV11-2 and TRBJ2-1; 7 bases map to TRBD2. Germline trimming cut 4 bases from V and 5 bases from J; bases unmatched to any gene: 8. The germline CDR1 and CDR2 sequences are SGHAT and FQNNGV. The CDR3 spans 15 residues. CDR3 amino acids: CASSYRTSSHNEQFF. Here the CDR3 DNA reads TGTGCCAGCAGCTATCGGACTAGTTCCCACAATGAGCAGTTCTTC.

The rearrangement uses TRBV9 and TRBJ2-1; 7 bases line up with TRBD1. There are 14 residues in the CDR3. From germline, CDR1 is SGDLS and CDR2 YYNGEE. Losses at the gene ends were 4 bases for V and 6 bases for J; bases not matched to a gene: 7. The CDR3: CASSLQGQPNEQFF. CDR3 DNA: TGTGCCAGCAGCCTACAGGGGCAACCCAATGAGCAGTTCTTC.